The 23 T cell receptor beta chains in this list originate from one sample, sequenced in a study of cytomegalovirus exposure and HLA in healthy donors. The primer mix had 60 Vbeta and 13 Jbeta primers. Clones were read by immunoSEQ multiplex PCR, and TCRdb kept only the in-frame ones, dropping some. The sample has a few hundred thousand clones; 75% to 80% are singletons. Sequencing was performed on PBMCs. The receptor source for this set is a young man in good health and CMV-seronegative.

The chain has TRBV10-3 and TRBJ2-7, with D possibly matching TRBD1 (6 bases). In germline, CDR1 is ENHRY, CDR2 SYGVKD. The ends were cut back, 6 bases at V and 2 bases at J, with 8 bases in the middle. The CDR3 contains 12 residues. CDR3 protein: CAIRTGAYEQYF. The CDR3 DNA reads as TGTGCCATCAGGACAGGAGCCTACGAGCAGTACTTC.

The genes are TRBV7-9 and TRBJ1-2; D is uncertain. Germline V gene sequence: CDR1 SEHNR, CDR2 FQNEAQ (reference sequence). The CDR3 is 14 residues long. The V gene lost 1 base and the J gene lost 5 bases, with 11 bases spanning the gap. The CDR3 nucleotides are TGTGCCAGCAGCTTAGGGCAGCCGGGATATGGCTACACCTTC. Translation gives CASSLGQPGYGYTF.

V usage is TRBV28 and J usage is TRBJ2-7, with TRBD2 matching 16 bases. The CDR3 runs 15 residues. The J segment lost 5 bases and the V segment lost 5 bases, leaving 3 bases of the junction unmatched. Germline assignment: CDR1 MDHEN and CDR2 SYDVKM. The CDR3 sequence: CASSGGTSGRDEQYF. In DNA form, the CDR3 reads TGTGCCAGCAGTGGGGGGACTAGCGGGAGGGACGAGCAGTACTTC.

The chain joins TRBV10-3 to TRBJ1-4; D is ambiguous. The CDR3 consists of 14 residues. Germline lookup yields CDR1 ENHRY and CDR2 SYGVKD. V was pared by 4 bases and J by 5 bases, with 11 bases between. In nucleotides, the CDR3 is TGTGCCATCAGTGCGTCCAGGCAGAATGAAAAACTGTTTTTT. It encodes CAISASRQNEKLFF.

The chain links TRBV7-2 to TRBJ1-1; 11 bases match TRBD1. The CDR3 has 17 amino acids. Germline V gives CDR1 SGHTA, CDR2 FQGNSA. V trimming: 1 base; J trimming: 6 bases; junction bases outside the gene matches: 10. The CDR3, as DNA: TGTGCCAGCAGCTTAGGGACAGGGGGCGCGAGGGACGCTGAAGCTTTCTTT. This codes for CASSLGTGGARDAEAFF.

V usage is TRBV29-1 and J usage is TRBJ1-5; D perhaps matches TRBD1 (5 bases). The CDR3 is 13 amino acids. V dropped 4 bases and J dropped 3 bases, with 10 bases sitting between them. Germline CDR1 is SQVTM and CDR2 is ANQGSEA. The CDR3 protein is CSVVEGLNQPQHF. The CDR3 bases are TGCAGCGTTGTAGAGGGACTCAATCAGCCCCAGCATTTT.

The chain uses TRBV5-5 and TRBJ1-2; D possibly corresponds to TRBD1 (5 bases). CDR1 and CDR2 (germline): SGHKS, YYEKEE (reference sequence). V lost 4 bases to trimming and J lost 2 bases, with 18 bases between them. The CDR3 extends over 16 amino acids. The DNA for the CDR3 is TGTGCCAGCAGCACACTTGACGGAACAGGAAACTATGGCTACACCTTC. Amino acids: CASSTLDGTGNYGYTF.

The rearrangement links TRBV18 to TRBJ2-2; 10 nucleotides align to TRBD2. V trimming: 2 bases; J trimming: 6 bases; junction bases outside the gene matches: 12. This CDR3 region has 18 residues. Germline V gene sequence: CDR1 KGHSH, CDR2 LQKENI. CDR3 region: CASSPVAGGPDLAGELFF. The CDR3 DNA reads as TGTGCCAGCTCACCAGTAGCGGGAGGCCCGGATCTAGCCGGGGAGCTGTTTTTT. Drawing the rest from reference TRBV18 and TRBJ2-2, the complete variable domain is NAGVMQNPRHLVRRRGQEARLRCSPMKGHSHVYWYRQLPEEGLKFMVYLQKENIIDESGMPKERFSAEFPKEGPSILRIQQVVRGDSAAYFCASSPVAGGPDLAGELFFGEGSRLTVL.

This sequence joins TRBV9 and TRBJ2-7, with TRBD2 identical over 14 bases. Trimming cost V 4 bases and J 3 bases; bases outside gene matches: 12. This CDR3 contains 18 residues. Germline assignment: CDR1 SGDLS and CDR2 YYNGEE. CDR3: CASSLGTSGRRLGYEQYF. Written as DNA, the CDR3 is TGTGCCAGCAGCCTCGGGACTAGCGGGAGAAGACTGGGCTACGAGCAGTACTTC. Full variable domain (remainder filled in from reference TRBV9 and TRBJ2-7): DSGVTQTPKHLITATGQRVTLRCSPRSGDLSVYWYQQSLDQGLQFLIQYYNGEERAKGNILERFSAQQFPDLHSELNLSSLELGDSALYFCASSLGTSGRRLGYEQYFGPGTRLTVT.

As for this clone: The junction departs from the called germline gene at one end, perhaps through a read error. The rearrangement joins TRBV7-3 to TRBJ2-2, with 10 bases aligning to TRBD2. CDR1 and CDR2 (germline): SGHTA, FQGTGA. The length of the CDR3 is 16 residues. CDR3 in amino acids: CSSSPSSGSTGGELFF. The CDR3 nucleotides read TGTTCCAGCAGCCCCTCTAGCGGGAGCACGGGCGGGGAGCTGTTTTTT. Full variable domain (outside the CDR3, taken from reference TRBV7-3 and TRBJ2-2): GAGVSQTPSNKVTEKGKYVELRCDPISGHTALYWYRQSLGQGPEFLIYFQGTGAADDSGLPNDRFFAVRPEGSVSTLKIQRTERGDSAVYLCSSSPSSGSTGGELFFGEGSRLTVL.

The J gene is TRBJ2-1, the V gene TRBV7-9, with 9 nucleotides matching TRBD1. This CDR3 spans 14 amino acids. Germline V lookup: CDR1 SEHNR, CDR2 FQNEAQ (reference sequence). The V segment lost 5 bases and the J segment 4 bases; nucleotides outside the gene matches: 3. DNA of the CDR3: TGTGCCAGCAGCGTGGACAGGGGATACAATGAGCAGTTCTTC. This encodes CASSVDRGYNEQFF. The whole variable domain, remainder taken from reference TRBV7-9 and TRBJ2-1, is DTGVSQNPRHKITKRGQNVTFRCDPISEHNRLYWYRQTLGQGPEFLTYFQNEAQLEKSRLLSDRFSAERPKGSFSTLEIQRTEQGDSAMYLCASSVDRGYNEQFFGPGTRLTVL.

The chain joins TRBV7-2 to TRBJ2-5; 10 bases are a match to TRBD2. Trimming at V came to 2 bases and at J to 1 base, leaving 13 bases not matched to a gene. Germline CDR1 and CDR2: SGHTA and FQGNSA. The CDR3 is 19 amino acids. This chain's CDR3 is CASSLTGTSATSLQETQYF. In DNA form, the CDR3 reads TGTGCCAGCAGCTTAACCGGGACTAGCGCCACTTCTCTCCAAGAGACCCAGTACTTC.

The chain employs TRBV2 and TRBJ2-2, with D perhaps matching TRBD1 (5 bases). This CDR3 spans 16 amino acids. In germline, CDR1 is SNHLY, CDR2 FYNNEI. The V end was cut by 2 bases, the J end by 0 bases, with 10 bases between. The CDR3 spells CASSEQGFPNTGELFF. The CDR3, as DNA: TGTGCCAGCAGTGAACAGGGTTTCCCGAACACCGGGGAGCTGTTTTTT.

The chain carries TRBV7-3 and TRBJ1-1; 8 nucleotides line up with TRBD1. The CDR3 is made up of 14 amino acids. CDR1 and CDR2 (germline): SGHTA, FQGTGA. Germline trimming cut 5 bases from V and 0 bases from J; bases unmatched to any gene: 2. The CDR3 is CASSQTGVNTEAFF. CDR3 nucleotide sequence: TGTGCCAGCAGCCAGACAGGGGTGAACACTGAAGCTTTCTTT. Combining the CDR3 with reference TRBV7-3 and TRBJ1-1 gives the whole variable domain GAGVSQTPSNKVTEKGKYVELRCDPISGHTALYWYRQSLGQGPEFLIYFQGTGAADDSGLPNDRFFAVRPEGSVSTLKIQRTERGDSAVYLCASSQTGVNTEAFFGQGTRLTVV.

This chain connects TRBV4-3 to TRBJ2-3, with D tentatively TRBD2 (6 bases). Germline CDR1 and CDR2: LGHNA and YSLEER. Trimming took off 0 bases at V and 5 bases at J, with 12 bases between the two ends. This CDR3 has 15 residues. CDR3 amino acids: CASSQDARAGDTQYF. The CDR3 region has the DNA TGCGCCAGCAGCCAAGATGCTCGAGCGGGAGATACGCAGTATTTT.

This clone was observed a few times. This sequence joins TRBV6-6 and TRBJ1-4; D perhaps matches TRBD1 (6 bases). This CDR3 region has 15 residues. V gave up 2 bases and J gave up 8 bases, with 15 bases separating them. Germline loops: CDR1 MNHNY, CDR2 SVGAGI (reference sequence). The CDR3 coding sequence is TGTGCCAGCAGTTACATAAGGGCAGGGGACGAAAAACTGTTTTTT. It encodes CASSYIRAGDEKLFF.

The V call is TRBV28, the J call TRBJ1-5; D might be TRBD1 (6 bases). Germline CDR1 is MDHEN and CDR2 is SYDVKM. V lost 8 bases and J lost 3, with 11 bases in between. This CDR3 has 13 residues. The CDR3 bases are TGTGCCAGCCTTTCAGGGGACAATCAGCCCCAGCATTTT. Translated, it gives CASLSGDNQPQHF. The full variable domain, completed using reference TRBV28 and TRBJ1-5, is DVKVTQSSRYLVKRTGEKVFLECVQDMDHENMFWYRQDPGLGLRLIYFSYDVKMKEKGDIPEGYSVSREKKERFSLILESASTNQTSMYLCASLSGDNQPQHFGDGTRLSIL.

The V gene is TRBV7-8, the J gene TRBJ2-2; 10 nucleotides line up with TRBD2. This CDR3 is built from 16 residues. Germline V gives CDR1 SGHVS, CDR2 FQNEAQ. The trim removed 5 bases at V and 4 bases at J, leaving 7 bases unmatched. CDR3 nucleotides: TGTGCCAGCAGCCCTAGGGTAGCGGGAGGCACCGGGGAGCTGTTTTTT. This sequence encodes CASSPRVAGGTGELFF.

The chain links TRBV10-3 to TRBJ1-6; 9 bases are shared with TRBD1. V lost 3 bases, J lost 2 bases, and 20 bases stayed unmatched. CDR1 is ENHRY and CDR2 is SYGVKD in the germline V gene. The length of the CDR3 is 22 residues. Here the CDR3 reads CAISDTFRQGGPDRPYNSPLHF. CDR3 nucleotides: TGTGCCATCAGTGACACCTTCCGACAGGGGGGTCCCGACCGACCCTATAATTCACCCCTCCACTTT.

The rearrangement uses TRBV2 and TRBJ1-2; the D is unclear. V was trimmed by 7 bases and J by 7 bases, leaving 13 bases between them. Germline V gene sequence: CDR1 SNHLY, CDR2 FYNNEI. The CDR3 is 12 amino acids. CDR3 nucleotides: TGTGCCAGCAACTTGGACTCACTTGGCTACACCTTC. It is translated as CASNLDSLGYTF.

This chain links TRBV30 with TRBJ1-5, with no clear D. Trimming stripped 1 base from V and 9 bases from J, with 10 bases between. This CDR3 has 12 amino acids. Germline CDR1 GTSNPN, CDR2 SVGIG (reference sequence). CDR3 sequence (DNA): TGTGCCTGGAGTGAGGGCGGGCGGCCCCAGCATTTT. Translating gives CAWSEGGRPQHF.

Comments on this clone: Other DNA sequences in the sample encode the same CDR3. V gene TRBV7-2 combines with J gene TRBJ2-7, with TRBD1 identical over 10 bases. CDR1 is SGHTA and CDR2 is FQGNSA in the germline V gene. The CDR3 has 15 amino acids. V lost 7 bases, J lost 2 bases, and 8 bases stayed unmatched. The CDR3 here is CASTMAGQGAYEQYF. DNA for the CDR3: TGTGCCAGCACCATGGCTGGACAGGGGGCCTACGAGCAGTACTTC.

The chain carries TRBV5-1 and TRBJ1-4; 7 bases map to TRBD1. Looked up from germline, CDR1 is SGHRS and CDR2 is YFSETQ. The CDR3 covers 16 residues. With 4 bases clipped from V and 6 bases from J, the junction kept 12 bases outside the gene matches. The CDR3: CASSLAGGTDHEKLFF. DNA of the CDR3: TGCGCCAGCAGCCTCGCGGGGGGGACAGACCATGAAAAACTGTTTTTT.